The 2 T cell receptor beta chains below come from one sample, sequenced in a study of T cell changes during pregnancy in multiple sclerosis. Method: immunoSEQ multiplex PCR; TCRdb's copy keeps in-frame clones and lacks some. This sample has approximately 70,000 clones, with 80% to 95% found just once. The source was peripheral blood, collected in the first trimester of pregnancy. The receptors come from a female donor in good health, enrolled as a control in a pregnancy study.

The V gene is TRBV27, the J gene TRBJ1-2; 12 bases fit TRBD1. The junction had 17 bases not matched to a gene; V was cut back by 5 bases and J by 7 bases. Germline V gene data show CDR1 as MNHEY and CDR2 as SMNVEV (reference sequence). The CDR3 is 18 amino acids. The CDR3: CASSRTGTGGRPVAGYTF. CDR3 sequence (DNA): TGTGCCAGCAGTCGTACCGGGACAGGGGGCCGGCCGGTAGCTGGCTACACCTTC.

V is TRBV28 and J is TRBJ2-5; D may be TRBD2 (6 bases). Germline loops: CDR1 MDHEN, CDR2 SYDVKM. The V gene lost 6 bases and the J gene lost 7 bases, with 12 bases spanning the gap. The CDR3 contains 12 residues. CDR3 in amino acids: CASRLEEGTQYF. The CDR3 DNA sequence: TGTGCCAGCAGACTAGAGGAGGGGACCCAGTACTTC.